The source of this T cell receptor beta chain is a study of PD-1 blockade in classical Hodgkin lymphoma. Relapses following autologous stem cell transplantation were seen in all patients, with brentuximab vedotin exposure varying. Starting with thawed PBMCs, CD4+ T cells were purified by magnetic negative selection. Relapsed/refractory classical Hodgkin lymphoma patients had complete, partial or progressive responses. CDR3 length equals 14 residues. Germline V gives CDR1 SGHRS, CDR2 YFSETQ. V lost 0 bases, J lost 4 bases, and 9 bases lay in between. Profiling relied on immunoSEQ multiplex PCR, and the TCRdb table lists in-frame clones only, not all of them. The sample holds approximately 3,800 clones, about 87% seen once.

The chain joins TRBV5-1 to TRBJ2-3; D unclear. The TCR comes from a human donor with classical Hodgkin lymphoma. This sample comprised CD4+ T cells from blood, obtained at baseline. The CDR3 bases are TGCGCCAGCAGCTTGGCCGATCGGTCAGATACGCAGTATTTT. Protein sequence: CASSLADRSDTQYF.